The rows below give T cell receptor beta chains drawn from one sample of a study of T cell responses to AZD1222 COVID-19 vaccine. Profiling relied on immunoSEQ multiplex PCR, and the TCRdb table lists in-frame clones only, not all of them. The sample records roughly 170,000 clones, 90% to 95% being singletons. This specimen was peripheral blood, taken 28 days after the second AZD1222 dose. The receptor source for this set is an adult who received the AZD1222 COVID-19 vaccine. CDR3s include the opening cysteine and the closing phenylalanine or tryptophan. A D gene is named only where the DNA matches it firmly. Only some rows state a clone size, as once, few, many or a class for expanded clones.

V: TRBV5-6; J: TRBJ1-1; size: -; D: -; CDR3: CASSLVGRVKTEAFF; DNA: TGTGCCAGCAGCTTGGTGGGCAGGGTAAAGACTGAAGCTTTCTTT
V: TRBV7-9; J: TRBJ1-4; size: -; D: -; CDR3: CASSPRRQKLFF; DNA: TGTGCCAGCAGCCCCCGGAGGCAAAAACTGTTTTTT
V: TRBV4-2; J: TRBJ2-5; size: -; D: TRBD2; CDR3: CASSTGTSGKETQYF; DNA: TGTGCCAGCAGCACAGGGACTAGCGGTAAAGAGACCCAGTACTTC
V: TRBV19; J: TRBJ1-2; size: -; D: -; CDR3: CASTFGSGGYTF; DNA: TGTGCCAGTACCTTCGGTAGTGGGGGCTACACCTTC
V: TRBV6-1; J: TRBJ1-2; size: -; D: -; CDR3: CASSEGAGRNYGYTF; DNA: TGTGCCAGCAGTGAAGGGGCAGGACGCAACTATGGCTACACCTTC
V: TRBV19; J: TRBJ1-1; size: once; D: -; CDR3: CASSTSVFGHTEAFF; DNA: TGTGCCAGTAGTACAAGCGTTTTTGGCCACACTGAAGCTTTCTTT
V: TRBV2; J: TRBJ2-1; size: -; D: -; CDR3: CASSVHSGNEQFF; DNA: TGTGCCAGCAGTGTTCATAGCGGCAATGAGCAGTTCTTC
V: TRBV7-9; J: TRBJ2-3; size: -; D: TRBD2; CDR3: CASSSSTSGGADTQYF; DNA: TGTGCCAGCAGCTCATCGACTAGCGGGGGCGCAGATACGCAGTATTTT
V: TRBV7-6; J: TRBJ1-3; size: -; D: -; CDR3: CASSLPPGQNAGNTIYF; DNA: TGTGCCAGCAGCTTGCCTCCGGGACAAAACGCCGGAAACACCATATATTTT
V: TRBV5-1; J: TRBJ1-2; size: -; D: -; CDR3: CASSLNRDGYTF; DNA: TGCGCCAGCAGCTTAAACAGGGATGGCTACACCTTC
V: TRBV9; J: TRBJ2-7; size: -; D: TRBD2; CDR3: CASSVDVLAGSHEQYF; DNA: TGTGCCAGCAGCGTAGATGTTCTAGCGGGAAGTCACGAGCAGTACTTC
V: TRBV19; J: TRBJ2-5; size: -; D: TRBD2; CDR3: CASSIIGTSGAETQYF; DNA: TGTGCCAGTAGTATCATAGGGACTAGCGGGGCTGAGACCCAGTACTTC
V: TRBV6-1; J: TRBJ1-2; size: -; D: -; CDR3: CASSGPGRPLNYGYTF; DNA: TGTGCCAGCAGTGGCCCGGGCAGGCCTCTTAACTATGGCTACACCTTC
V: TRBV9; J: TRBJ2-7; size: once; D: TRBD1; CDR3: CASSVGQGIYYEQYF; DNA: TGTGCCAGCAGCGTAGGACAGGGAATCTACTACGAGCAGTACTTC
V: TRBV2; J: TRBJ1-1; size: few; D: -; CDR3: CASSSNVGAFF; DNA: TGTGCCAGCAGCTCTAACGTAGGAGCTTTCTTT
V: TRBV11-3; J: TRBJ2-5; size: few; D: -; CDR3: CASSQTETQYF; DNA: TGTGCCAGCAGTCAAACAGAGACCCAGTACTTC
V: TRBV5-5; J: TRBJ1-5; size: -; D: -; CDR3: CASSHGGGNQPQHF; DNA: TGTGCCAGCAGCCACGGTGGTGGCAATCAGCCCCAGCATTTT
V: TRBV19; J: TRBJ1-4; size: -; D: -; CDR3: CASSINSLNEKLFF; DNA: TGTGCCAGTAGTATTAATAGCCTTAATGAAAAACTGTTTTTT
V: TRBV6-1; J: TRBJ1-5; size: -; D: -; CDR3: CASSEVEVPWRPQHF; DNA: TGTGCCAGCAGTGAAGTGGAGGTCCCCTGGCGGCCCCAGCATTTT
V: TRBV6-5; J: TRBJ2-3; size: -; D: -; CDR3: CASSMLALSTDTQYF; DNA: TGTGCCAGCAGTATGCTAGCGCTAAGCACAGATACGCAGTATTTT
V: TRBV2; J: TRBJ2-5; size: -; D: -; CDR3: CASTPIGETQYF; DNA: TGTGCCAGCACTCCGATAGGGGAGACCCAGTACTTC
V: TRBV2; J: TRBJ1-1; size: -; D: TRBD1; CDR3: CASSERTGGTEAFF; DNA: TGTGCCAGCAGTGAGAGGACAGGGGGGACTGAAGCTTTCTTT
V: TRBV19; J: TRBJ2-7; size: -; D: TRBD1; CDR3: CASSPTGGSFGQYF; DNA: TGTGCCAGTAGCCCGACAGGGGGATCCTTCGGGCAGTACTTC
V: TRBV5-5; J: TRBJ1-2; size: -; D: -; CDR3: CASSSKFYGYTF; DNA: TGTGCCAGCAGCTCGAAGTTCTATGGCTACACCTTC
V: TRBV2; J: TRBJ1-6; size: -; D: -; CDR3: CASRFGSSYNSPLHF; DNA: TGTGCCAGCAGATTCGGGAGCTCCTATAATTCACCCCTCCACTTT
V: TRBV27; J: TRBJ1-5; size: -; D: -; CDR3: CASSPRATNQPQHF; DNA: TGTGCCAGCAGTCCGAGAGCCACCAATCAGCCCCAGCATTTT
V: TRBV7-2; J: TRBJ1-2; size: -; D: -; CDR3: CASSPSGGNYGYTF; DNA: TGTGCCAGCAGCCCCTCGGGGGGGAACTATGGCTACACCTTC
V: TRBV6-4; J: TRBJ1-6; size: -; D: TRBD1; CDR3: CASRQGAGSPLHF; DNA: TGTGCCAGCAGACAGGGGGCAGGGTCACCCCTCCACTTT
V: TRBV2; J: TRBJ2-3; size: -; D: -; CDR3: CASSGRLRGADTQYF; DNA: TGTGCCAGCAGTGGTCGCCTCAGGGGGGCAGATACGCAGTATTTT
V: TRBV29-1; J: TRBJ1-4; size: -; D: TRBD1; CDR3: CSAAGTGREKLFF; DNA: TGCAGCGCTGCCGGGACAGGGCGGGAAAAACTGTTTTTT
V: TRBV7-2; J: TRBJ1-3; size: -; D: TRBD1; CDR3: CASSTPQGAGGNTIYF; DNA: TGTGCCAGCAGCACTCCCCAGGGGGCGGGTGGAAACACCATATATTTT
V: TRBV7-9; J: TRBJ2-1; size: -; D: TRBD1; CDR3: CASSLAAGGEQFF; DNA: TGTGCCAGCAGCTTAGCTGCAGGGGGCGAGCAGTTCTTC
V: TRBV25-1; J: TRBJ1-6; size: -; D: -; CDR3: CASSVAGSYNSPLHF; DNA: TGTGCCAGCAGTGTTGCGGGCTCCTATAATTCACCCCTCCACTTT
V: TRBV15; J: TRBJ2-3; size: -; D: -; CDR3: CATSRRLGPSTDTQYF; DNA: TGTGCCACCAGCAGACGCCTTGGGCCTAGCACAGATACGCAGTATTTT
V: TRBV27; J: TRBJ1-5; size: -; D: TRBD1; CDR3: CASSWAGGQQPQHF; DNA: TGTGCCAGCAGTTGGGCAGGGGGCCAGCAGCCCCAGCATTTT
V: TRBV5-1; J: TRBJ2-1; size: -; D: -; CDR3: CASRWSSNNEQFF; DNA: TGCGCCAGCAGATGGAGCAGTAACAATGAGCAGTTCTTC
V: TRBV7-2; J: TRBJ1-3; size: -; D: TRBD1; CDR3: CASSLVPDRAGNTIYF; DNA: TGTGCCAGCAGCTTAGTGCCCGACAGGGCTGGAAACACCATATATTTT
V: TRBV12-3/TRBV12-4; J: TRBJ1-2; size: -; D: -; CDR3: CASSLQGVYGYTF; DNA: TGTGCCAGCAGCCTACAGGGCGTCTATGGCTACACCTTC
V: TRBV5-6; J: TRBJ1-2; size: -; D: TRBD1; CDR3: CASSHGQGDYGYTF; DNA: TGTGCCAGCAGCCACGGACAGGGGGACTATGGCTACACCTTC
V: TRBV29-1; J: TRBJ1-2; size: -; D: -; CDR3: CSASENYGYTF; DNA: TGCAGCGCCTCGGAGAACTATGGCTACACCTTC
V: TRBV4-3; J: TRBJ2-7; size: -; D: TRBD2; CDR3: CASSQEGWTSGPYEQYF; DNA: TGCGCCAGCAGCCAGGAGGGTTGGACTAGCGGCCCCTACGAGCAGTACTTC